These 15 T cell receptor beta chains came from one sample sequenced in a study of cytomegalovirus exposure and HLA in healthy donors. Both 60 Vbeta primers and 13 Jbeta primers went into the PCR. Using immunoSEQ multiplex PCR, the repertoire was profiled, and TCRdb retains in-frame clones only, with some absent. This sample has about 98,000 clones; about three quarters occur once, and the top ten carry 16%. The sample taken for sequencing was PBMCs. The receptors here all came from a man aged 60 to 69 in good health and CMV-seropositive.

CDR3 bases: TGTGCCAGCAATACCGGGACAGGGGCCTACGAGCAGTACTTC. Encoded protein: CASNTGTGAYEQYF. The chain uses TRBV6-1 and TRBJ2-7; 10 positions agree with TRBD1. Losses at the gene ends were 7 bases for V and 2 bases for J; bases not matched to a gene: 5. This CDR3 has 14 amino acids. The germline V gene has CDR1 MNHNS and CDR2 SASEGT.

The chain carries TRBV2 and TRBJ2-7, with 7 bases aligning to TRBD1. V shed 8 bases, J shed 3 bases, and the junction held 4 bases outside the gene matches. This CDR3 is 12 amino acids long. Germline CDR1 and CDR2: SNHLY and FYNNEI. CDR3 DNA sequence: TGTGCCAGCCGGACAGGAATCTACGAGCAGTACTTC. Its protein product is CASRTGIYEQYF.

This chain connects TRBV19 to TRBJ2-3; tentative D call: TRBD2 (5 bases). Trimming pared 5 bases from V and 2 bases from J, leaving 17 bases between. The CDR3 runs 16 residues. The germline gives CDR1 LNHDA, CDR2 SQIVND (reference sequence). Here the CDR3 reads CASSGEIVSITDTQYF. As DNA, the CDR3 is TGTGCCAGTAGTGGGGAGATAGTTTCCATCACAGATACGCAGTATTTT. Full variable domain (remainder filled in from reference TRBV19 and TRBJ2-3): DGGITQSPKYLFRKEGQNVTLSCEQNLNHDAMYWYRQDPGQGLRLIYYSQIVNDFQKGDIAEGYSVSREKKESFPLTVTSAQKNPTAFYLCASSGEIVSITDTQYFGPGTRLTVL.

The chain combines TRBV7-8 with TRBJ2-2; 14 bases line up with TRBD2. The V gene end was trimmed by 8 bases and the J gene end by 5 bases; junction bases not matched to a gene: 1. The germline CDR1 and CDR2 sequences are SGHVS and FQNEAQ. CDR3 length: 14 amino acids. The CDR3 loop reads CASGLAGGTGELFF. The CDR3 DNA sequence: TGTGCCAGCGGACTAGCGGGGGGAACCGGGGAGCTGTTTTTT. The full variable domain, rest sourced from reference TRBV7-8 and TRBJ2-2, is GAGVSQSPRYKVAKRGQDVALRCDPISGHVSLFWYQQALGQGPEFLTYFQNEAQLDKSGLPSDRFFAERPEGSVSTLKIQRTQQEDSAVYLCASGLAGGTGELFFGEGSRLTVL.

The chain is built from TRBV7-3 and TRBJ2-7, with D uncertain. CDR3 length: 14 amino acids. From germline, CDR1 is SGHTA and CDR2 FQGTGA. V was shortened by 2 bases and J by 0 bases, with 8 bases between the two germline ends. CDR3 sequence: CASSLQVGSYEQYF. The CDR3 DNA follows: TGTGCCAGCAGCTTACAGGTCGGCTCCTACGAGCAGTACTTC.

The rearrangement joins TRBV6-4 to TRBJ1-1; perhaps TRBD1 as D (6 bases). CDR1 and CDR2 from the germline V gene are MRHNA and SNTAGT. V lost 2 bases, J lost 1 base, and 17 bases lay in between. The CDR3 totals 17 residues. For the CDR3, the DNA is TGTGCCAGCAGTGACGGGACACGGACCTGGGGGAACACTGAAGCTTTCTTT. It codes for CASSDGTRTWGNTEAFF.

V is TRBV6-5 and J is TRBJ1-2; D remains unclear. The CDR3 is 14 residues long. The germline V and J ends were trimmed by 5 bases and 6 bases, with 16 bases remaining between them. Germline CDR1 MNHEY, CDR2 SVGAGI. The CDR3 region has the DNA TGTGCCAGCAGTGCCGTGGGAGGCCGGAATGGCTACACCTTC. Residues: CASSAVGGRNGYTF.

The genes are TRBV14 and TRBJ2-7; D possibly corresponds to TRBD2 (6 bases). The ends were cut back, 2 bases at V and 2 bases at J, with 13 bases in the middle. The CDR3 runs to 15 residues. Germline V gives CDR1 SGHDN, CDR2 FVKESK. CDR3 region: CASSQIRGSPYEQYF. The CDR3 nucleotides read TGTGCCAGCAGCCAAATCCGGGGGAGCCCCTACGAGCAGTACTTC. Variable domain in full (rest from reference TRBV14 and TRBJ2-7): EAGVTQFPSHSVIEKGQTVTLRCDPISGHDNLYWYRRVMGKEIKFLLHFVKESKQDESGMPNNRFLAERTGGTYSTLKVQPAELEDSGVYFCASSQIRGSPYEQYFGPGTRLTVT.

This sequence joins TRBV4-2 and TRBJ1-2; the D is unclear. The germline gives CDR1 LGHNA, CDR2 YNFKEQ. The CDR3 loop spans 17 amino acids. Between the trimmed V and J ends, which lost 0 bases and 5 bases, there was a span of 19 bases. CDR3 nucleotide sequence: TGTGCCAGCAGCCAAGATGCCCTCGGAGGGCTAACTTATGGCTACACCTTC. Protein product: CASSQDALGGLTYGYTF.

V usage is TRBV4-1 and J usage is TRBJ1-2; D perhaps matches TRBD1 (6 bases). The CDR3 is made up of 13 amino acids. Germline values: CDR1 MGHRA, CDR2 YSYEKL. V was trimmed by 1 base and J by 7 bases, leaving 10 bases between them. CDR3 DNA sequence: TGCGCCAGCAGCCAAGCCTACAGGGTTGGCTACACCTTC. This gives the protein CASSQAYRVGYTF.

The chain carries TRBV4-1 and TRBJ2-1; 10 bases match TRBD2. Germline CDR1 MGHRA, CDR2 YSYEKL. The CDR3 runs 15 residues. The junction had 0 bases not matched to a gene; V was cut back by 1 base and J by 3 bases. CDR3 in amino acids: CASSQGTSGYNEQFF. The DNA of the CDR3 is TGCGCCAGCAGCCAAGGGACTAGCGGCTACAATGAGCAGTTCTTC.

The chain recombines TRBV5-4 with TRBJ2-7; D is perhaps TRBD2 (5 bases). The germline V gene encodes CDR1 SGHNT and CDR2 YYREEE (reference sequence). V was shortened by 5 bases and J by 0 bases, with 18 bases between the two germline ends. This CDR3 has 16 residues. CDR3 in DNA: TGTGCCAGCAGTGATGACGGTGGTCGGGGCTCCTACGAGCAGTACTTC. Translated: CASSDDGGRGSYEQYF.

The chain couples TRBV15 to TRBJ2-2; D might be TRBD2 (6 bases). Trimming removed 1 base at V and 7 bases at J, with 16 bases between. Germline V gene sequence: CDR1 LNHNV, CDR2 YYDKDF (reference sequence). CDR3 size: 16 residues. The CDR3 loop reads CATSRGRGLSGGELFF. The DNA for the CDR3 is TGTGCCACCAGCAGAGGCCGGGGACTCTCGGGCGGGGAGCTGTTTTTT.

This clone was picked up one time. The J gene is TRBJ2-1, the V gene TRBV18, with 12 bases that match TRBD2. Germline CDR1 reads KGHSH; CDR2 reads LQKENI. The V segment lost 6 bases and the J segment 10 bases; nucleotides outside the gene matches: 10. This CDR3 has 15 amino acids. The CDR3 spells CASSIWTSGVREQFF. The CDR3 DNA follows: TGTGCCAGCTCGATCTGGACTAGCGGGGTAAGGGAGCAGTTCTTC.

The chain joins TRBV29-1 to TRBJ2-2; 10 bases line up with TRBD2. The CDR3 spans 15 residues. The germline CDR1 and CDR2 sequences are SQVTM and ANQGSEA. V was clipped by 7 bases and J by 5 bases; unmatched bases: 10. CDR3: CSARAGGPETGELFF. The CDR3 DNA reads as TGCAGCGCCAGAGCGGGGGGGCCAGAAACCGGGGAGCTGTTTTTT.